Reported below is one T cell receptor (beta chain). Its specificity is unknown. Sequencing was at deep level. The method was immunoSEQ multiplex PCR; TCRdb's version includes in-frame clones alone and lacks a portion of them. The sample lists 1 million to 1.2 million clones, about 80% occurring once. The entry originates in a study of shared clonotypes between healthy human individuals. Study overall: Samples came from a couple of female and a few male donors aged 18 to 49. Broader study findings: Generally, naive subsets came out with larger estimated richness than memory subsets.

CDR3 length: 15 amino acids. From germline, CDR1 is MNHNY and CDR2 SVGAGI (reference sequence). J was trimmed by 9 bases and V by 4 bases; bases with no gene match: 10. The V call is TRBV6-6, the J call TRBJ2-1, with 9 bases aligning to TRBD2. The sample comprised memory CD4+ T cells from PBMCs. Specified subset: CD45RA-negative fraction. The TCR was taken from a man aged 18 to 29 in good health. Some clones in this sample may be carry-over from other donors' samples. The CDR3 DNA follows: TGTGCCAGCAGTTTGTCCGGGACTAGCATGAGTGAGCAGTTCTTC. This codes for CASSLSGTSMSEQFF.